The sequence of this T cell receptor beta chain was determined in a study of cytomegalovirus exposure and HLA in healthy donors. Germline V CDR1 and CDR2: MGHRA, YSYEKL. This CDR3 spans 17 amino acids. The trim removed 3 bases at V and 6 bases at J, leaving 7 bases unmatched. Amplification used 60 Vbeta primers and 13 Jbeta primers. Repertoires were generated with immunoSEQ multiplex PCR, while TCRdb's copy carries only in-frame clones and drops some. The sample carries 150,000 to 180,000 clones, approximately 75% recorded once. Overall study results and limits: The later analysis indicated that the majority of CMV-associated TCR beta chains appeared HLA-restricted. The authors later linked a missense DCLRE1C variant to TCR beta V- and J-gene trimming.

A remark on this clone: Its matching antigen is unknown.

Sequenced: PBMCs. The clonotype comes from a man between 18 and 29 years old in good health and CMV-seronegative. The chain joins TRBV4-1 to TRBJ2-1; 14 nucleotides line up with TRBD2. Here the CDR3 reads CASSQSAGTSGSNEQFF. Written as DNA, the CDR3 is TGCGCCAGCAGCCAGTCCGCGGGGACTAGCGGGAGCAATGAGCAGTTCTTC.